This TCR beta chain was sequenced during a study of T cell responses to AZD1222 COVID-19 vaccine. General study points: No repertoire was sampled before or during the peak T cell response, only after it. In a largely white British group with more females than males, clonal diversity was possibly underestimated. Baseline testing showed seropositivity in only five or six AZD1222 recipients.

Remarks on this clone: Its specificity is not known.

The CDR3 length is 16 residues. After removal of 4 bases from V and 5 bases from J, the junction contained 12 bases not matched to a gene. CDR1 and CDR2 from the germline V gene are MNHEY and SMNVEV (reference sequence). The method was immunoSEQ multiplex PCR; TCRdb's version includes in-frame clones alone and lacks a portion of them. The data contain 200,000 or so clones, roughly 93% of them seen just once; the ten biggest clones take up about 9.3%. This chain links TRBV27 with TRBJ2-3; 7 positions match TRBD2. The input for sequencing was peripheral blood, taken on day 0 of AZD1222 vaccination. This clonotype originated in an adult in good health. CDR3 loop: CASSYQAGLLGDTQYF. CDR3 nucleotide sequence: TGTGCCAGCAGTTACCAAGCGGGACTCCTGGGAGATACGCAGTATTTT.